This entry describes one T cell receptor beta chain. The CDR3 length is 15 residues. Trimming cost V 4 bases and J 1 base, with 13 bases left between them. The germline V gene has CDR1 SGHDT and CDR2 YYEEEE. In TCRdb, the RT-PCR reads were re-called with MiXCR into one record per CDR3 protein. Here the sample spans 650,000 to 800,000 distinct CDR3 sequences, 14% being singletons. The sequencing input was memory CD4+ T cells from blood. The sequence was obtained from a female donor in good health, serving as a healthy control. This sequence joins TRBV5-6 and TRBJ2-3; D is perhaps TRBD1 (5 bases). Here the CDR3 reads CASSTLQARTDTQYF. The CDR3 bases are TGTGCCAGCAGCACCTTACAGGCGCGCACAGATACGCAGTATTTT.